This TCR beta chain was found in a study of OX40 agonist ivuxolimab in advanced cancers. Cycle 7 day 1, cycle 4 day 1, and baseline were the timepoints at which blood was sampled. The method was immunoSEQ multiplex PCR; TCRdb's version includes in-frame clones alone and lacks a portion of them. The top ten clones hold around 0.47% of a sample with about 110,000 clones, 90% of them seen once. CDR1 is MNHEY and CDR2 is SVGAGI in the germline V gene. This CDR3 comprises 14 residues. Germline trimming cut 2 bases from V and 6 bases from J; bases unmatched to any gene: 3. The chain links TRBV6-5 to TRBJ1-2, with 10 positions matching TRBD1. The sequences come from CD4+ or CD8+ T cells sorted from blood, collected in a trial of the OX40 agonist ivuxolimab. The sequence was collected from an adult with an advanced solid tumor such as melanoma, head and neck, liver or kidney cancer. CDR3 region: CASSYRQGADGYTF. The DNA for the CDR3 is TGTGCCAGCAGTTACAGACAGGGGGCGGATGGCTACACCTTC.